A selection of T cell receptor beta chains follows, all from one sample in a study of shared clonotypes between healthy human individuals. Method: immunoSEQ multiplex PCR; TCRdb's copy keeps in-frame clones and lacks some. The table shows 850,000 to 1,100,000 clones, with roughly 80% occurring only once. Specimen: memory CD4+ T cells from PBMCs. Receptors originate from a man younger than 35 in good health. Some clones in this sample may be carry-over from other donors' samples. Both conserved end residues are part of each CDR3. A D gene is named only where the DNA matches it firmly. The size field is filled for only some rows; it gives once, few, many or a size class.

CDR3 DNA: TGCGCCAGCAGCCGGTCTCCTCAGCGGGAGGTCTCCTACAATGAGCAGTTCTTC; CDR3 protein: CASSRSPQREVSYNEQFF; clone size: .; J gene: TRBJ2-1; V gene: TRBV4-1; D gene: TRBD2
CDR3 DNA: TGTGCCAGCAGCTTGGCGGGGCTAGAGACCCAGTACTTC; CDR3 protein: CASSLAGLETQYF; clone size: few; J gene: TRBJ2-5; V gene: TRBV5-6; D gene: .
CDR3 DNA: TGTGCCAGCAGCTTAAGGGAGACTGAAGCTTTCTTT; CDR3 protein: CASSLRETEAFF; clone size: .; J gene: TRBJ1-1; V gene: TRBV7-2; D gene: .
CDR3 DNA: TGTGCCAGCAGCTTAGTATTCGCGACAGGGAGCTACAATGAGCAGTTCTTC; CDR3 protein: CASSLVFATGSYNEQFF; clone size: few; J gene: TRBJ2-1; V gene: TRBV7-2; D gene: TRBD1
CDR3 DNA: TGTGCCAGCTCACCATCGAAGACCGGGACAGGGGGCTACGAGCAGTACTTC; CDR3 protein: CASSPSKTGTGGYEQYF; clone size: few; J gene: TRBJ2-7; V gene: TRBV18; D gene: TRBD1
CDR3 DNA: TGTGCTAGCAGCTTGGAGCGGGAGAGGGCTGAGCAGTTCTTC; CDR3 protein: CASSLERERAEQFF; clone size: .; J gene: TRBJ2-1; V gene: TRBV7-7; D gene: TRBD2
CDR3 DNA: TGCAGCGCTGGTAGAGGTGGGGAGACCCAGTACTTC; CDR3 protein: CSAGRGGETQYF; clone size: .; J gene: TRBJ2-5; V gene: TRBV29-1; D gene: .
CDR3 DNA: TGTGCCAGCAGCTTAGACGGCAACACAGATACGCAGTATTTT; CDR3 protein: CASSLDGNTDTQYF; clone size: many; J gene: TRBJ2-3; V gene: TRBV7-2; D gene: .
CDR3 DNA: TGTGCCAGCAGCTCAGGGACTAGCGGGAGTACGGGCACCTACAATGAGCAGTTCTTC; CDR3 protein: CASSSGTSGSTGTYNEQFF; clone size: .; J gene: TRBJ2-1; V gene: TRBV7-9; D gene: TRBD2
CDR3 DNA: TGTGCCAGCTCTAGCGGCGGGACCCAGTACTTC; CDR3 protein: CASSSGGTQYF; clone size: .; J gene: TRBJ2-5; V gene: TRBV6-5; D gene: TRBD2
CDR3 DNA: TGCGCCAGCAGCCAAGAGGTGGTCGCGGGGTCGAATCAGCCCCAGCATTTT; CDR3 protein: CASSQEVVAGSNQPQHF; clone size: .; J gene: TRBJ1-5; V gene: TRBV4-3; D gene: .
CDR3 DNA: TGTGCCAGCAGTCCGTTAAGTGGGGGGACAGGTTATCAGCCCCAGCATTTT; CDR3 protein: CASSPLSGGTGYQPQHF; clone size: .; J gene: TRBJ1-5; V gene: TRBV28; D gene: TRBD1
CDR3 DNA: TGTGCCAGCAGCTCACCTGGGACAGTTGGGCAGTACTTC; CDR3 protein: CASSSPGTVGQYF; clone size: few; J gene: TRBJ2-7; V gene: TRBV7-2; D gene: TRBD1
CDR3 DNA: TGCGCCAGCAGCCAAGGGACTAGAGATGAGCAGTTCTTC; CDR3 protein: CASSQGTRDEQFF; clone size: .; J gene: TRBJ2-1; V gene: TRBV4-3; D gene: TRBD2
CDR3 DNA: TGCGCCAGCAGCTCCTTAGCGGGAGCAGGGAATGAGCAGTTCTTC; CDR3 protein: CASSSLAGAGNEQFF; clone size: .; J gene: TRBJ2-1; V gene: TRBV5-1; D gene: TRBD2
CDR3 DNA: TGCGCCAGCAGCCAGACCCTCGGCGCGGGGGGAGGGGAGCTGTTTTTT; CDR3 protein: CASSQTLGAGGGELFF; clone size: .; J gene: TRBJ2-2; V gene: TRBV4-3; D gene: TRBD2
CDR3 DNA: TGCGCCAGCGGCAGGACAGGGGGGCACGAGCAGTACTTC; CDR3 protein: CASGRTGGHEQYF; clone size: .; J gene: TRBJ2-7; V gene: TRBV4-1; D gene: TRBD1
CDR3 DNA: TGTGCCAGCAGTTCGACAGGGACAGGGGTTATGGATGAGCAGTTCTTC; CDR3 protein: CASSSTGTGVMDEQFF; clone size: few; J gene: TRBJ2-1; V gene: TRBV28; D gene: TRBD1
CDR3 DNA: TGTGCCAGCAGCGTAGAGGGGGGAAACACCATATATTTT; CDR3 protein: CASSVEGGNTIYF; clone size: .; J gene: TRBJ1-3; V gene: TRBV9; D gene: .
CDR3 DNA: TGTGCCAGCAGCTTGGCGGGGACTAACTATGGCTACACCTTC; CDR3 protein: CASSLAGTNYGYTF; clone size: .; J gene: TRBJ1-2; V gene: TRBV13; D gene: .
CDR3 DNA: TGTGCCAGCAGCTTAAACTGGAATCAGCCCCAGCATTTT; CDR3 protein: CASSLNWNQPQHF; clone size: many; J gene: TRBJ1-5; V gene: TRBV7-9; D gene: .
CDR3 DNA: TGTGCCGCGGCCTGCTACGAGCAGTACTTC; CDR3 protein: CAAACYEQYF; clone size: many; J gene: TRBJ2-7; V gene: TRBV19; D gene: .
CDR3 DNA: TGCGCCAGCAGCGGGGGACAGAACTATGGCTACACCTTC; CDR3 protein: CASSGGQNYGYTF; clone size: .; J gene: TRBJ1-2; V gene: TRBV5-1; D gene: TRBD1
CDR3 DNA: TGCAGCGTTGACGGTTTTGCGGCAAACAATGAGCAGTTCTTC; CDR3 protein: CSVDGFAANNEQFF; clone size: .; J gene: TRBJ2-1; V gene: TRBV29-1; D gene: .
CDR3 DNA: TGTGCCAGCAGTCAAGGGACAGGGGGCGCGGCTAATGAAAAACTGTTTTTT; CDR3 protein: CASSQGTGGAANEKLFF; clone size: .; J gene: TRBJ1-4; V gene: TRBV28; D gene: TRBD1
CDR3 DNA: TGCGCCAGCAGCCCACTCGGGGGATTGAACACTGAAGCTTTCTTT; CDR3 protein: CASSPLGGLNTEAFF; clone size: few; J gene: TRBJ1-1; V gene: TRBV5-1; D gene: .
CDR3 DNA: TGCGCCAGCAGCTTGATGACGGACCAAGAGACCCAGTACTTC; CDR3 protein: CASSLMTDQETQYF; clone size: .; J gene: TRBJ2-5; V gene: TRBV5-1; D gene: .
CDR3 DNA: TGTGCCAGCAGTTTAGGGGGCAGGACCGACGGAAACACCATATATTTT; CDR3 protein: CASSLGGRTDGNTIYF; clone size: few; J gene: TRBJ1-3; V gene: TRBV28; D gene: .
CDR3 DNA: TGTGCCAGCAGTCTCGCTGCGAGCGGGAGGGCCCTCTTACCGCAGTACTTC; CDR3 protein: CASSLAASGRALLPQYF; clone size: .; J gene: TRBJ2-7; V gene: TRBV28; D gene: TRBD2
CDR3 DNA: TGCGCCAGCAGCCAAGAAAACCAGGGTCAAAAACTGTTTTTT; CDR3 protein: CASSQENQGQKLFF; clone size: .; J gene: TRBJ1-4; V gene: TRBV4-1; D gene: .
CDR3 DNA: TGTGCCTGGAGACCCGGAGTAGGGAGTGGTGAGCAGTTCTTC; CDR3 protein: CAWRPGVGSGEQFF; clone size: .; J gene: TRBJ2-1; V gene: TRBV30; D gene: .
CDR3 DNA: TGTGCCAGCAGCCTCCGGGCCGCGAACACCGGGGAGCTGTTTTTT; CDR3 protein: CASSLRAANTGELFF; clone size: few; J gene: TRBJ2-2; V gene: TRBV5-4; D gene: .
CDR3 DNA: TGTGCCAGCAGCTTAGGGCGCCTAGCGGTGAATGAGCAGTTCTTC; CDR3 protein: CASSLGRLAVNEQFF; clone size: .; J gene: TRBJ2-1; V gene: TRBV7-2; D gene: TRBD2
CDR3 DNA: TGTGCCAGCAGCGGATCCTACTCTGGAAACACCATATATTTT; CDR3 protein: CASSGSYSGNTIYF; clone size: .; J gene: TRBJ1-3; V gene: TRBV27; D gene: .
CDR3 DNA: TGTGCCAGCTCACCACCGACCCGAGGGACTGAAGCTTTCTTT; CDR3 protein: CASSPPTRGTEAFF; clone size: few; J gene: TRBJ1-1; V gene: TRBV18; D gene: .
CDR3 DNA: TGCGCCAGCAGCCAACCAAACGGGAGAGGGGCCAAATCTGGAAACACCATATATTTT; CDR3 protein: CASSQPNGRGAKSGNTIYF; clone size: many; J gene: TRBJ1-3; V gene: TRBV4-1; D gene: .
CDR3 DNA: TGTGCCAGCAGGGGACAGCTTTCAAATGAAAAACTGTTTTTT; CDR3 protein: CASRGQLSNEKLFF; clone size: .; J gene: TRBJ1-4; V gene: TRBV27; D gene: TRBD1
CDR3 DNA: TGCGCCAGCAGCCTGGTGACAGGGGTCACCGGGGAGCTGTTTTTT; CDR3 protein: CASSLVTGVTGELFF; clone size: .; J gene: TRBJ2-2; V gene: TRBV5-1; D gene: TRBD1
CDR3 DNA: TGTGCCAGCCGGGTTAACCGATACGAGCAGTACTTC; CDR3 protein: CASRVNRYEQYF; clone size: few; J gene: TRBJ2-7; V gene: TRBV2; D gene: .